This T cell receptor beta chain is from a study of T cell responses to AZD1222 COVID-19 vaccine. The study, taken as a whole, reports: Compared with day 0, the breadth and depth of the Spike-specific TCR repertoire rose significantly after two doses of AZD1222. The study reported that nearly half of spike-specific TCRs target unmutated variant regions. Repertoires were obtained only post-peak T cell response.

About this clone itself: The target antigen is unknown.

This CDR3 has 16 residues. Germline V CDR1 and CDR2: LNHDA, SQIVND (reference sequence). Between the trimmed V and J ends, which lost 5 bases and 2 bases, there was a span of 16 bases. Only in-frame clones appear in the TCRdb table, and some are missing; sequencing was by immunoSEQ multiplex PCR. The table lists 50,000 to 70,000 clones, more than 80% of them singletons, with about 20% in the top ten. The source of this sequence is an adult in good health. The sequences come from peripheral blood, collected on day 0 of MenACWY control vaccination. The V call is TRBV19, the J call TRBJ2-1; D is perhaps TRBD2 (6 bases). The CDR3 sequence: CASSSLSGSPYNEQFF. The CDR3 DNA sequence: TGTGCCAGTAGTTCGCTATCCGGGAGCCCCTACAATGAGCAGTTCTTC.